This T cell receptor (beta chain) emerged from a study of T cell responses to AZD1222 COVID-19 vaccine. Study context: Pooled together were second doses at about 4 or about 12 weeks. Study-level results: When two AZD1222 doses had been given, Spike-specific TCR breadth and depth rose. There were vaccine-associated CD4 TCRs across spike, dominant at 160-218 and 743-854. The donor group comprised mostly white British people and more females; the analysis possibly underestimated clonal diversity.

The germline V gene has CDR1 SNHLY and CDR2 FYNNEI. The CDR3 covers 14 residues. V lost 7 bases to trimming and J lost 3 bases; unmatched junction nucleotides: 4. This table comes from immunoSEQ multiplex PCR, and its TCRdb copy is limited to in-frame clones, with some not included. The table shows more than 95,000 clones, with approximately 88% occurring only once. As regards this clone: Its antigen remains unknown.

The chain has TRBV2 and TRBJ2-7; 12 bases are a match to TRBD2. The source of this sequence is an adult in good health. This material consisted of peripheral blood, taken on day 0 of AZD1222 vaccination. CDR3 bases: TGTGCCAGCAAGACTAGCGGGGGCCGCTACGAGCAGTACTTC. This sequence encodes CASKTSGGRYEQYF. The full variable domain, with the rest looked up from reference TRBV2 and TRBJ2-7, is EPEVTQTPSHQVTQMGQEVILRCVPISNHLYFYWYRQILGQKVEFLVSFYNNEISEKSEIFDDQFSVERPDGSNFTLKIRSTKLEDSAMYFCASKTSGGRYEQYFGPGTRLTVT.